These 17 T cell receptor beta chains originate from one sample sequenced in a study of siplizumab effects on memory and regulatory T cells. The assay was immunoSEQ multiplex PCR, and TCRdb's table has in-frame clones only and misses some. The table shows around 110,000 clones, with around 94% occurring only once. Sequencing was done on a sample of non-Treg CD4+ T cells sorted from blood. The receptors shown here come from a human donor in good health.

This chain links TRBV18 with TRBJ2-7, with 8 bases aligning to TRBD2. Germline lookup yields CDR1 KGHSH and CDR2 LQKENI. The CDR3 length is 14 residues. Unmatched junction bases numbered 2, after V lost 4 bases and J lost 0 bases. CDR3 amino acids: CASSLSGGSYEQYF. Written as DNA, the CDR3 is TGTGCCAGCTCACTGAGCGGGGGCTCCTACGAGCAGTACTTC.

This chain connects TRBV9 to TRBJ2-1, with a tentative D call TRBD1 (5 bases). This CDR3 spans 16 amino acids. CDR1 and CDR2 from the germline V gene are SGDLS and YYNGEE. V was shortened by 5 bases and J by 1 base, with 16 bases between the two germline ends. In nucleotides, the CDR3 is TGTGCCAGCAGTGTCTTTTCGGACACATCCTACAATGAGCAGTTCTTC. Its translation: CASSVFSDTSYNEQFF. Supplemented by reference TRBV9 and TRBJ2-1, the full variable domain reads DSGVTQTPKHLITATGQRVTLRCSPRSGDLSVYWYQQSLDQGLQFLIQYYNGEERAKGNILERFSAQQFPDLHSELNLSSLELGDSALYFCASSVFSDTSYNEQFFGPGTRLTVL.

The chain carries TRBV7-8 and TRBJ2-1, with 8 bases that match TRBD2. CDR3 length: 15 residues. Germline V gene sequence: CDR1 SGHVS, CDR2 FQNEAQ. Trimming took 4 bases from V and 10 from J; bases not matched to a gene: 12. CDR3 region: CASSSRLARFSEQFF. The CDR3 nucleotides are TGTGCCAGCAGCTCCCGACTAGCGCGCTTCTCGGAGCAGTTCTTC.

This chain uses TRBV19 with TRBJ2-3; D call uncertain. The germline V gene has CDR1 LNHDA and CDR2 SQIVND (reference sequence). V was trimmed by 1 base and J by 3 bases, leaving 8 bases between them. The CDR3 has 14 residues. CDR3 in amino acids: CASSIVQVTDTQYF. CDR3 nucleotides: TGTGCCAGTAGTATAGTCCAGGTTACAGATACGCAGTATTTT.

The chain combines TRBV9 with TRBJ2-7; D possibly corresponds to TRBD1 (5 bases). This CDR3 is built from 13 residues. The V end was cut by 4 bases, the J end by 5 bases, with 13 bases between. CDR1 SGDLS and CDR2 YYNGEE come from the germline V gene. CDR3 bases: TGTGCCAGCAGCCGACAGTTCCAAGACGAGCAGTACTTC. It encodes CASSRQFQDEQYF.

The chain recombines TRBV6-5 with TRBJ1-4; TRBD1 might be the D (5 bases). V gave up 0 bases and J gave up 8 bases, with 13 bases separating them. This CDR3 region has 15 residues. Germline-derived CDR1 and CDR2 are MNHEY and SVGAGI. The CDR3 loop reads CASSYSIGAGEKLFF. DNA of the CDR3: TGTGCCAGCAGTTACTCGATCGGGGCAGGGGAAAAACTGTTTTTT.

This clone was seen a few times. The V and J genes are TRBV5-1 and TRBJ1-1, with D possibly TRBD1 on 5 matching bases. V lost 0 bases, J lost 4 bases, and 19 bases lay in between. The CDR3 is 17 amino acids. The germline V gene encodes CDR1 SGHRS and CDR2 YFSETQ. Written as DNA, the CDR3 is TGCGCCAGCAGCTTGGTTCAGGGATCGTTTTTAGGCACTGAAGCTTTCTTT. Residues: CASSLVQGSFLGTEAFF.

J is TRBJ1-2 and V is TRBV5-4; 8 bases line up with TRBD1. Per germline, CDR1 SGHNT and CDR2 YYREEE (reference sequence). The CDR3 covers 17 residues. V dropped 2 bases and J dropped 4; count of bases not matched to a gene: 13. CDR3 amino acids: CASSLGQGGGSGYGYTF. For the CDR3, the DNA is TGTGCCAGCAGCTTAGGACAGGGAGGCGGTTCGGGCTATGGCTACACCTTC.

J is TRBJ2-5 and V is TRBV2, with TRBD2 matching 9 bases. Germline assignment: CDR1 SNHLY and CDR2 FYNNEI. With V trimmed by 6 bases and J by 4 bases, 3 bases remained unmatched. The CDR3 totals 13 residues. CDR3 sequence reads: CASRRGGGETQYF. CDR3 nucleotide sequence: TGTGCCAGCAGGCGGGGGGGCGGAGAGACCCAGTACTTC.

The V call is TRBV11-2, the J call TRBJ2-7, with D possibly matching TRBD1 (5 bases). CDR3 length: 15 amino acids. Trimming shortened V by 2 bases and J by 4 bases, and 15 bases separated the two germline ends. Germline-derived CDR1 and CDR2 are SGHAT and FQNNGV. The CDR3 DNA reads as TGTGCCAGCAGCTTAATAACCTATAAGGGGTACGAGCAGTACTTC. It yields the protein CASSLITYKGYEQYF.

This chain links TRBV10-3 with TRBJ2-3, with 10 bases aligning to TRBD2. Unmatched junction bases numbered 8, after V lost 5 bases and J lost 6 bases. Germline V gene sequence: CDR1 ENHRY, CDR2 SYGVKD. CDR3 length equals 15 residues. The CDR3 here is CAISSQRGGHDTQYF. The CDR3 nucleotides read TGTGCCATCAGTTCGCAGCGGGGGGGCCACGATACGCAGTATTTT.

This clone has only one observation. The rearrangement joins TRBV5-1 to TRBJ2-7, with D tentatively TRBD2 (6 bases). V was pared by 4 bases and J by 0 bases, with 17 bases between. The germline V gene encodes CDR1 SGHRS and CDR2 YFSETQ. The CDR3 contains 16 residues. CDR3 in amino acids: CASSRTGGAPSYEQYF. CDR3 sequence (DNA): TGCGCCAGCAGCCGGACGGGCGGGGCACCCTCCTACGAGCAGTACTTC.

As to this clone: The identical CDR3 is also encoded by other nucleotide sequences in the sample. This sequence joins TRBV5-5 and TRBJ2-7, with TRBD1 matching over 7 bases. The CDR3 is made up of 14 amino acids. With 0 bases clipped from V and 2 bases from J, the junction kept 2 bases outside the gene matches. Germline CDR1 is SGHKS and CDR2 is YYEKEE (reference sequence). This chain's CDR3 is CASSLDRGPYEQYF. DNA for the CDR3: TGTGCCAGCAGCTTGGACAGGGGTCCCTACGAGCAGTACTTC.

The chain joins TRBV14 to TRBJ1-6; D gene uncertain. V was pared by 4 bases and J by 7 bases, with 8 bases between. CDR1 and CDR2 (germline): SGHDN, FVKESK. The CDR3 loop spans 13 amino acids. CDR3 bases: TGTGCCAGCAGCCTATTTGAGAATTCACCCCTCCACTTT. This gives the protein CASSLFENSPLHF.

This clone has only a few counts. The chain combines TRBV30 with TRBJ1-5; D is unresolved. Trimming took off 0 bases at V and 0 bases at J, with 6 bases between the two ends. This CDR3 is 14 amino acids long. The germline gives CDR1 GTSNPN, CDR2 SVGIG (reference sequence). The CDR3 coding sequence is TGTGCCTGGAGTGTCGGAGTTAGCAATCAGCCCCAGCATTTT. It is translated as CAWSVGVSNQPQHF.

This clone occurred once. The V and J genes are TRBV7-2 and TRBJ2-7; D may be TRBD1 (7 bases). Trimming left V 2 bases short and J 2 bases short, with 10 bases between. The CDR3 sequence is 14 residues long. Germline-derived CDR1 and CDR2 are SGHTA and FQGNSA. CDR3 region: CASSLFRGAYEQYF. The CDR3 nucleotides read TGTGCCAGCAGCTTATTCAGGGGGGCCTACGAGCAGTACTTC.

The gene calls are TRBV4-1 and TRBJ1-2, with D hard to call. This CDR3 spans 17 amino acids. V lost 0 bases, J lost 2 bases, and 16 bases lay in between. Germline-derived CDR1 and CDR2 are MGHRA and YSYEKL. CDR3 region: CASSQDQFQLGNYGYTF. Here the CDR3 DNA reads TGCGCCAGCAGCCAAGATCAGTTCCAGTTAGGAAACTATGGCTACACCTTC.